These T cell receptor beta chains were read from a single sample in a study of T cell responses to AZD1222 COVID-19 vaccine. Only in-frame clones appear in the TCRdb table, and some are missing; sequencing was by immunoSEQ multiplex PCR. In the table there are 150,000 to 200,000 clones, just over 90% of which are singletons. Sample: peripheral blood, taken 28 days after the second AZD1222 dose. The source of these receptors is an adult who received the AZD1222 COVID-19 vaccine. The CDR3 runs from the conserved cysteine through the conserved F or W. The D gene is left open where the match is weak. Expanded clones are given a class, and other clones once, few, many or no size at all.

D gene	V gene	J gene	clone size	CDR3 DNA	CDR3 protein
NA	TRBV19	TRBJ1-1	NA	TGTGCCAGTAGCCCCCAGGGAACAGATGAAGCTTTCTTT	CASSPQGTDEAFF
TRBD2	TRBV7-2	TRBJ2-7	NA	TGTGCCAGCAGCCCCCGGGCGGCGGGGGTTCTCGAGCAGTACTTC	CASSPRAAGVLEQYF
NA	TRBV4-2	TRBJ1-2	NA	TGTGCCAGCAGCCAACAGGCCGGGGACTATGGCTACACCTTC	CASSQQAGDYGYTF
NA	TRBV6-1	TRBJ2-3	once	TGTGCCAGCAGTGAACAAGGGTCCGATACGCAGTATTTT	CASSEQGSDTQYF
NA	TRBV7-6	TRBJ1-1	few	TGTGCCAGCAGCTTAACTGACCAAAACACTGAAGCTTTCTTT	CASSLTDQNTEAFF
NA	TRBV5-6	TRBJ2-4	NA	TGTGCCAGCAGCCGCTTTATTGCAGCCAAAAACATTCAGTACTTC	CASSRFIAAKNIQYF
NA	TRBV9	TRBJ1-2	once	TGTGCCAGCAGCCCCCTGGGTTTTCCGCAAGCTAACTATGGCTACACCTTC	CASSPLGFPQANYGYTF
NA	TRBV6-5	TRBJ2-1	NA	TGTGCCAGCAGTTACGAGGGCCATAAAAGTGAGCAGTTCTTC	CASSYEGHKSEQFF
TRBD1	TRBV5-1	TRBJ2-1	NA	TGCGCCAGCAGCTCGGGACAGGGGGGGATCAATGAGCAGTTCTTC	CASSSGQGGINEQFF
TRBD1	TRBV18	TRBJ1-1	NA	TGTGCCAGCTCACCAGCCGGGACAGGGGGCCGGGGTGAAGCTTTCTTT	CASSPAGTGGRGEAFF
TRBD1	TRBV2	TRBJ1-1	NA	TGTGCCAGCGGAAGGGGGCGCGGCACTGAAGCTTTCTTT	CASGRGRGTEAFF
TRBD1	TRBV18	TRBJ1-1	once	TGTGCCAGCTCACCCCGGGACAGGGGGCGAACTGAAGCTTTCTTT	CASSPRDRGRTEAFF
NA	TRBV5-6	TRBJ2-3	NA	TGTGCCAGCAGCTTGGAGTTCACCTCTTACACAGATACGCAGTATTTT	CASSLEFTSYTDTQYF
NA	TRBV6-5	TRBJ1-6	NA	TGTGCCAGCAGCCGCGGGACACTCGATTCACCCCTCCACTTT	CASSRGTLDSPLHF
TRBD1	TRBV9	TRBJ1-5	NA	TGTGCCAGCAGCCTCGGGACAGAGGGTCAGCCCCAGCATTTT	CASSLGTEGQPQHF
NA	TRBV2	TRBJ1-5	NA	TGTGCCAGCAGTGAATGGGTCAGGGCAGGTCAGCCCCAGCATTTT	CASSEWVRAGQPQHF
NA	TRBV5-1	TRBJ1-2	NA	TGCGCCAGCAGCTTCGGGGGGCAGGTCTATGGCTACACCTTC	CASSFGGQVYGYTF
NA	TRBV18	TRBJ1-3	once	TGTGCCAGCTCGCCTGACGGAAACTCTGGAAACACCATATATTTT	CASSPDGNSGNTIYF
TRBD1	TRBV27	TRBJ1-2	NA	TGTGCCAGCAGCCCAGGGGGCCACTATGGCTACACCTTC	CASSPGGHYGYTF
TRBD1	TRBV5-1	TRBJ1-4	NA	TGCGCCAGCAGCTTTGGACAGGGGAACGAAAAACTGTTTTTT	CASSFGQGNEKLFF
NA	TRBV18	TRBJ1-3	NA	TGTGCCAGCTCACCTTCCCCTGGCGGCTCTGGAAACACCATATATTTT	CASSPSPGGSGNTIYF
TRBD1	TRBV5-1	TRBJ2-1	NA	TGCGCCAGCAGCCTCCGGGACAGCTCCTACAATGAGCAGTTCTTC	CASSLRDSSYNEQFF
NA	TRBV10-3	TRBJ2-1	once	TGTGCCATCAGTGGACAAATAATGGGCGCCGCGGCGTACAATGAGCAGTTCTTC	CAISGQIMGAAAYNEQFF
TRBD1	TRBV9	TRBJ1-1	NA	TGTGCCAGCAGCCCGCGACAGGGAAACACTGAAGCTTTCTTT	CASSPRQGNTEAFF
NA	TRBV6-5	TRBJ1-2	NA	TGTGCCAGCAGGGGCCGGGACTCCTATGGCTACACCTTC	CASRGRDSYGYTF
NA	TRBV21-1	TRBJ1-4	NA	TGTGCCAGCAGCAAAGGATCGGGAGGTCTTAGGGGATTTAATGAAAAACTGTTTTTT	CASSKGSGGLRGFNEKLFF
TRBD1	TRBV7-9	TRBJ1-2	NA	TGTGCCAGCAGGCACACGGGACAGGGTCATGGCTACACCTTC	CASRHTGQGHGYTF
NA	TRBV6-5	TRBJ1-1	NA	TGTGCCAGCCAGGACAGCATGAACACTGAAGCTTTCTTT	CASQDSMNTEAFF
TRBD2	TRBV27	TRBJ2-7	NA	TGTGCCAGCAGTCTTGGGGGGGGGAAATTCTACGAGCAGTACTTC	CASSLGGGKFYEQYF
NA	TRBV7-9	TRBJ1-5	NA	TGTGCCAGCAGCTCCTCAGGGAATTGGCAGCCCCAGCATTTT	CASSSSGNWQPQHF
NA	TRBV6-5	TRBJ1-1	NA	TGTGCCAGCAGCCTCGGGGGGACGAACACTGAAGCTTTCTTT	CASSLGGTNTEAFF
NA	TRBV27	TRBJ2-1	NA	TGTGCCAGCAGTTTAGGGGCGAGCTCCTACAATGAGCAGTTCTTC	CASSLGASSYNEQFF
NA	TRBV24-1	TRBJ2-1	NA	TGTGCCACCAGTGACCCCAAGGGGGGGGATTACAATGAGCAGTTCTTC	CATSDPKGGDYNEQFF
NA	TRBV6-4	TRBJ1-5	once	TGTGCCAGCAGGAGTAATTTAGGGGATCAGCCCCAGCATTTT	CASRSNLGDQPQHF
NA	TRBV19	TRBJ2-7	NA	TGTGCCAGTATCGCTCAGGGGACCTACGAGCAGTACTTC	CASIAQGTYEQYF
NA	TRBV3-1/TRBV3-2	TRBJ1-2	NA	TGTGCCAGCAGCCCTCCCACAGGGACCTATGGCTACACCTTC	CASSPPTGTYGYTF
NA	TRBV9	TRBJ1-5	NA	TGTGCCAGCAGCGTAGAAGACAATCAGCCCCAGCATTTT	CASSVEDNQPQHF
TRBD1	TRBV5-6	TRBJ1-5	NA	TGTGCCAGCAGCCCGGGACAGGGGGGTGAGCCCCAGCATTTT	CASSPGQGGEPQHF
NA	TRBV3-1/TRBV3-2	TRBJ1-3	once	TGTGCCAGCAGCCAAGGCCGGTTAGGCTCCTCTGGAAACACCATATATTTT	CASSQGRLGSSGNTIYF
TRBD1	TRBV6-5	TRBJ1-1	once	TGTGCCAGCAGTTGGGACAGCAACACTGAAGCTTTCTTT	CASSWDSNTEAFF
TRBD2	TRBV5-4	TRBJ2-3	NA	TGTGCCAGCAGTCCGCTAGCGGGGGATCGCACAGATACGCAGTATTTT	CASSPLAGDRTDTQYF
NA	TRBV5-1	TRBJ1-5	NA	TGCGCCAGCAGCTTGTTCGGAGCGGGCAATCAGCCCCAGCATTTT	CASSLFGAGNQPQHF
TRBD1	TRBV5-4	TRBJ2-7	NA	TGTGCCAGCAGCTTGGGAACCCGGACAGGCTACGAGCAGTACTTC	CASSLGTRTGYEQYF
NA	TRBV11-2	TRBJ1-1	NA	TGTGCCAGCAGCTTGGACCTAGGTACTGAAGCTTTCTTT	CASSLDLGTEAFF
TRBD1	TRBV2	TRBJ1-1	once	TGTGCCAGGCTAATAAGAGGGACAGGGGTAGCGAACACTGAAGCTTTCTTT	CARLIRGTGVANTEAFF
TRBD1	TRBV4-2	TRBJ1-2	once	TGTGCCAGCAGCCGGACAGGGGGCGCCGACTATGGCTACACCTTC	CASSRTGGADYGYTF
NA	TRBV3-1/TRBV3-2	TRBJ2-1	NA	TGTGCCAGCAGCCAAGATGAGCAGGCCTACAATGAGCAGTTCTTC	CASSQDEQAYNEQFF
TRBD2	TRBV4-1	TRBJ2-2	NA	TGCGCCAGCAGCCAAGAAAACGGACTAGCGGGCCTCGAGCTGAACACCGGGGAGCTGTTTTTT	CASSQENGLAGLELNTGELFF
NA	TRBV3-1/TRBV3-2	TRBJ1-6	NA	TGTGCCAGCAGCCAAGGTGGACACTCCTATAATTCACCCCTCCACTTT	CASSQGGHSYNSPLHF
NA	TRBV6-5	TRBJ1-2	NA	TGTGCCAGCACCGCCCTCCGGGCCTGGGGCTACACCTTC	CASTALRAWGYTF
NA	TRBV19	TRBJ2-6	NA	TGTGCCAGTACCCTCAGGGTGGGCCGCGCTGGGGCCAACGTCCTGACTTTC	CASTLRVGRAGANVLTF
TRBD1	TRBV27	TRBJ1-4	NA	TGTGCCAGCAGTTGGCGACAGGGACAGGGAAAACTGTTTTTT	CASSWRQGQGKLFF
NA	TRBV6-6	TRBJ1-1	NA	TGTGCCAGCAGTCGACAGAACACTGAAGCTTTCTTT	CASSRQNTEAFF
NA	TRBV5-6	TRBJ1-4	NA	TGTGCCAGCAGCTTGGGTCAGGGAGGTGAAAAACTGTTTTTT	CASSLGQGGEKLFF
NA	TRBV11-2	TRBJ1-4	NA	TGTGCCAGCCGCAGACGGAGCGGGGCGGGGGAAAAACTGTTTTTT	CASRRRSGAGEKLFF